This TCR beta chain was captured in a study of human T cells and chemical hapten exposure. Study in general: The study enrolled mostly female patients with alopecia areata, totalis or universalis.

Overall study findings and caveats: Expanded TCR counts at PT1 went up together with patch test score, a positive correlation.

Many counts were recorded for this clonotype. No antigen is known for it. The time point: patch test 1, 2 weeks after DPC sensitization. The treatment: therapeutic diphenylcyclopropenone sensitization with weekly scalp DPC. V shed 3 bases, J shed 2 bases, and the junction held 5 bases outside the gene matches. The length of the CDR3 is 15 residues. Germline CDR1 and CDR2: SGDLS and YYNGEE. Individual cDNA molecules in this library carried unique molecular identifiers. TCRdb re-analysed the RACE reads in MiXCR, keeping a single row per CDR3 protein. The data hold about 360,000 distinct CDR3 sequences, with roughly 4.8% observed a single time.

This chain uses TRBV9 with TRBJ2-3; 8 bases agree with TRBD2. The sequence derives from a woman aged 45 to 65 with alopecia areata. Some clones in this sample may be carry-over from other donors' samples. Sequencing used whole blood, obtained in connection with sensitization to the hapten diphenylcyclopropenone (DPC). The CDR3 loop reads CASSAGGYHTDTQYF. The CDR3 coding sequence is TGTGCCAGCAGCGCGGGGGGGTACCACACAGATACGCAGTATTTT.